This T cell receptor (beta chain) appears in the sequencing data of a study of shared clonotypes between healthy human individuals. Study results and caveats: Few donors limited the genetic and exposure-history diversity represented.

This CDR3 spans 15 amino acids. CDR1 and CDR2 (germline): SGHRS, YFSETQ. After removal of 0 bases from V and 7 bases from J, the junction contained 8 bases not matched to a gene. Splitting the CD4+ cells yielded a CD45RA+ naive subset and a CD45RA-negative memory subset. Remarks on this clone: Antigen: not known. The same CDR3 can be traced to other DNA sequences in this sample.

Replicate PCRs from sorted subsets contained approximately 200 ng DNA, which is some 29,000 T cell genomes. This table comes from immunoSEQ multiplex PCR, and its TCRdb copy is limited to in-frame clones, with some not included. The sample has roughly 2,500,000 clones; roughly 93% are singletons. Sequenced: naive CD4+ T cells from PBMCs. As for subset: CD45RA+ positively selected. The J gene is TRBJ2-7, the V gene TRBV5-1; 9 nucleotides match TRBD1. The TCR sequence derives from a young man in good health. Some clones in this sample may be carry-over from other donors' samples. The CDR3 DNA reads TGCGCCAGCAGCTTGGCGACAGGGGGAGTATATGAGCAGTACTTC. Translated: CASSLATGGVYEQYF. Full variable domain (missing parts from reference TRBV5-1 and TRBJ2-7): KAGVTQTPRYLIKTRGQQVTLSCSPISGHRSVSWYQQTPGQGLQFLFEYFSETQRNKGNFPGRFSGRQFSNSRSEMNVSTLELGDSALYLCASSLATGGVYEQYFGPGTRLTVT.